This record looks at one TCR beta chain sequence and its context. The sample originates from a study of blood T cell repertoires in COVID-19. Study at large: Nucleic acid was either cDNA or gDNA, and it came from T cells, B-cell-depleted T cells, or PBMCs.

Adults between about 18 and 95 years of age took part from more than 20 US areas. Assignments of participants to cohorts depended upon their own reported clinical history. Donors of Cohort 3 who recovered were those that had two negative PCRs, clearance, or symptom resolution. This CDR3 region has 15 residues. Germline V gives CDR1 MNHEY, CDR2 SVGAGI. V lost 5 bases, J lost 5 bases, and 6 bases stayed unmatched. Assay used: immunoSEQ multiplex PCR; TCRdb lists only in-frame clones, some missing. The sample carries about 240,000 clones, around 89% recorded once. The sequenced material came from PBMCs or T cells enriched from blood (not recorded which). The chain recombines TRBV6-5 with TRBJ2-7; 13 positions match TRBD2. The TCR was taken from a middle-aged man who had recovered from COVID-19. The CDR3 coding sequence is TGTGCCAGCAGTCGGACTAGCGGGAGAACCCACGAGCAGTACTTC. This translates into CASSRTSGRTHEQYF.